The 9 T cell receptor beta chains below all came from one sample that was sequenced in a study of T cells in localized non-small cell lung cancer. Repertoires were generated with immunoSEQ multiplex PCR, while TCRdb's copy carries only in-frame clones and drops some. The data contain about 70,000 clones, approximately 88% of them singletons. Sequencing used peripheral blood, obtained before any cancer treatment. Source of these receptors: a female donor of 60 years or more with stage I lung adenocarcinoma.

V usage is TRBV11-3 and J usage is TRBJ2-5; no clear D. V was shortened by 1 base and J by 4 bases, with 13 bases between the two germline ends. This CDR3 region has 15 residues. The germline V gene encodes CDR1 SGHNT and CDR2 YENEEA. CDR3 region: CASSLGFEGLETQYF. The CDR3 DNA is TGTGCCAGCAGCTTAGGTTTCGAAGGGTTAGAGACCCAGTACTTC.

This rearrangement joins TRBV4-3 to TRBJ2-3; D unresolved. CDR1 is LGHNA and CDR2 is YSLEER in the germline V gene. V was trimmed by 0 bases and J by 5 bases, leaving 12 bases between them. The CDR3 has 15 amino acids. The CDR3 DNA sequence: TGCGCCAGCAGCCAAGATTTCCGGCCGGGAGATACGCAGTATTTT. This codes for CASSQDFRPGDTQYF.

V gene TRBV5-8 combines with J gene TRBJ1-6; TRBD1 matches 10 bases. The CDR3 spans 14 residues. Unmatched junction bases numbered 6, after V lost 7 bases and J lost 8 bases. Germline V gene sequence: CDR1 SGHTS, CDR2 YDEGEE. Here the CDR3 reads CASRPGTGDSPLHF. The CDR3 DNA reads as TGTGCCAGCCGACCCGGGACAGGGGATTCACCCCTCCACTTT.

This clone was recorded once. V gene TRBV4-2 combines with J gene TRBJ2-7; 10 bases map to TRBD2. CDR3 length: 13 amino acids. Germline CDR1 reads LGHNA; CDR2 reads YNFKEQ. The V segment lost 5 bases and the J segment 4 bases; nucleotides outside the gene matches: 2. CDR3 protein: CASSFSGGYEQYF. The CDR3 nucleotides are TGTGCCAGCAGCTTTAGCGGGGGGTACGAGCAGTACTTC.

This clone appeared once. The V call is TRBV2, the J call TRBJ2-2; 9 positions match TRBD2. There are 15 residues in the CDR3. Trimming took 7 bases from V and 7 from J; bases not matched to a gene: 10. CDR1 and CDR2 from the germline V gene are SNHLY and FYNNEI. The CDR3 here is CASKVGGGAVGELFF. The CDR3 DNA reads TGTGCCAGCAAGGTTGGCGGGGGGGCGGTCGGGGAGCTGTTTTTT.

This rearrangement joins TRBV5-1 to TRBJ2-7; D is possibly TRBD1 or TRBD2 (5 bases each). Germline-derived CDR1 and CDR2 are SGHRS and YFSETQ. The V and J ends lost 4 bases and 5 bases respectively, with 19 bases between them. The CDR3 extends over 15 amino acids. CDR3 nucleotides: TGCGCCAGCAGCCCCGGGACCGAGTGGCCCCACGAGCAGTACTTC. Translating gives CASSPGTEWPHEQYF.

This chain uses TRBV19 with TRBJ1-5; 9 nucleotides match TRBD1. V shed 4 bases, J shed 6 bases, and the junction held 7 bases outside the gene matches. Germline V gives CDR1 LNHDA, CDR2 SQIVND (reference sequence). The CDR3 sequence is 15 residues long. CDR3 in amino acids: CASSTQGQGGQPQHF. Here the CDR3 DNA reads TGTGCCAGTAGTACCCAGGGACAGGGTGGTCAGCCCCAGCATTTT.

This sequence joins TRBV6-1 and TRBJ2-2; 10 bases are shared with TRBD2. The CDR3 loop spans 18 amino acids. After removal of 3 bases from V and 1 base from J, the junction contained 8 bases not matched to a gene. From germline, CDR1 is MNHNS and CDR2 SASEGT. The CDR3 DNA is TGTGCCAGCAGTGATCTTCCGGGACTAGCGATGAACACCGGGGAGCTGTTTTTT. Its protein product is CASSDLPGLAMNTGELFF.

The rearrangement joins TRBV28 to TRBJ2-2; tentatively, D is TRBD1 or TRBD2 (5 bases each). The CDR3 covers 15 residues. The V gene's germline CDR1 is MDHEN and CDR2 SYDVKM. V was cut by 4 bases and J by 5 bases, with 14 bases left in between. CDR3 coding DNA: TGTGCCAGCAGTTGGCCCGGCTGGGGGACCGGGGAGCTGTTTTTT. Translating it yields CASSWPGWGTGELFF. The full variable domain, in which reference TRBV28 and TRBJ2-2 provide the parts outside the CDR3, is DVKVTQSSRYLVKRTGEKVFLECVQDMDHENMFWYRQDPGLGLRLIYFSYDVKMKEKGDIPEGYSVSREKKERFSLILESASTNQTSMYLCASSWPGWGTGELFFGEGSRLTVL.